This TCR beta chain was sequenced in a study of siplizumab effects on memory and regulatory T cells (dated by TCRdb to the late 2010s). About the study as a whole: The effect of the anti-CD2 antibody siplizumab on alloreactive T-cell subsets was examined in allogeneic mixed lymphocyte reactions constructed from human PBMCs. General conclusions and limits of the study: No functional confirmation was obtained for the suppressive function of proliferating Tregs from siplizumab cultures. Because sequences at frequencies below about 10^-5 were poorly captured, only a minor fraction of alloreactive clones could be mapped back to unstimulated subsets. In reactions with siplizumab, an average of approximately 69% of mappable alloreactive CD4+ clones were Treg-derived, compared with roughly 26% in control reactions. Siplizumab significantly reduced the cumulative frequency of alloreactive sequences traceable to unstimulated CD4+ memory T cells. Compared with memory T cells, unstimulated naive T cells appeared more diverse, and naive cells seemed to make a substantial contribution to the alloresponse. A naive or memory phenotype could not be assigned to roughly 75-95% of proliferating CD4+ or CD8+ clones.

The V end gives up 5 bases and the J end 1 base, leaving 1 base in the junction not matched to a gene. The CDR3 measures 13 amino acids from cysteine to phenylalanine. Here the CDR3 DNA is all that survives: 39 bases in frame from base 1. For CDR1 and CDR2, the germline V gene (reference sequence) lists SEHNR and FQNEAQ. Sorted unstimulated T cells and proliferating T cells recovered from mixed lymphocyte reactions underwent TCRbeta CDR3 sequencing. Fresh whole blood from ten HLA-typed healthy donors was used as the source from which PBMCs were isolated. The receptor library was made with the immunoSEQ multiplex PCR assay. Roughly 10^5 TCR templates per sample were assayed on the deep sequencing platform. Genomic DNA extracted from sorted T cells was used for TCRbeta CDR3 sequencing. Under the source paper's analysis protocol: Clonal analysis of TCRbeta CDR3 data was done in the R programming language. Comparing unstimulated samples against CFSE-low samples taken after the reaction was how alloreactive CD4+ and CD8+ clones were defined. Regulatory or non-regulatory origin was assigned to alloreactive CD4+ clones by matching of sequences to sorted unstimulated Treg and non-Treg repertoires. Entries here come from immuneACCESS through TCRdb and include only in-frame sequences with V and J called. Some clones fail to appear in such tables; in the studies checked, an unresolved V gene covers under half of the shortfall, and the cause of the remainder is unknown. D and trimming were read from the DNA, whereas the V and J calls and clone size are those reported in that table. For this sample there are approximately 70,000 clones; about 89% appear just once. Clones ranked in the top ten supply roughly 30% of the sample.

As regards this clone: What this receptor recognizes is not known. Base qualities are not provided; no much larger clone lies one nucleotide away.

In this chain, TRBV7-9 is recombined with TRBJ2-5; TRBD1 matches 7 bases in the middle. This clonotype was sampled from a human donor in good health. Sample: CD8+ T cells sorted from blood. The sequenced DNA is TGTGCCAGCAGCAACAGGGGCCAAGAGACCCAGTACTTC. It specifies CASSNRGQETQYF.